This T cell receptor beta chain is drawn from a study of cytomegalovirus exposure and HLA in healthy donors. 60 Vbeta and 13 Jbeta primers were used in PCR. Sequencing used immunoSEQ multiplex PCR; TCRdb keeps in-frame clones, though not all of them. The table records about 95,000 clones, about four fifths of them present only once. In germline, CDR1 is SEHNR, CDR2 FQNEAQ (reference sequence). The CDR3 consists of 15 residues. The V segment lost 1 base and the J segment 6 bases; nucleotides outside the gene matches: 4. This TCR was sampled from a woman in her 70s in good health and CMV-seropositive. V usage is TRBV7-9 and J usage is TRBJ2-2; 8 bases line up with TRBD1. The sample was PBMCs. The DNA for the CDR3 is TGTGCCAGCAGCTTAGGGACAGGGAAAGCCGGGGAGCTGTTTTTT. This codes for CASSLGTGKAGELFF.